This TCR beta chain was captured by sequencing in a study of T cell clusters in autoimmune cytopenias. Using the multiplex PCR reads, TCRdb records one entry per CDR3 protein without DNA. The repertoire table contains 1 distinct CDR3 sequence. The sample was peripheral blood. These receptor sequences come from a human donor in good health. This table probably holds off-target reads from a library built for another chain.

Considering frequency, this clonotype is hyperexpanded. The V and J genes are TRBV20-1 and TRBJ2-7; TCRdb calls TRBD1, which cannot be checked without DNA. The germline V gene encodes CDR1 DFQATT and CDR2 SNEGSKA (reference sequence). The CDR3 runs 12 residues. The CDR3 region is CSATDRVHEQYF.